The text below deals with one TCR beta chain. The antigen remains undetermined. This record comes from a study of monozygotic twins with inflammatory bowel disease. Whole-study findings and limits: Differences in immunosuppressive treatment may have been a source of added variability in patient repertoires.

TCRdb re-called the 5' RACE reads and shows each CDR3 protein once, DNA omitted. With a few hundred thousand distinct CDR3 sequences in the sample, the ten largest clones hold around 1.5%. CDR1 is MNHNS, CDR2 SASEGT, per germline. The CDR3 is 15 residues long. This TCR was sampled from a human donor with ulcerative colitis or Crohn's disease, or a healthy co-twin of an affected twin (not recorded which). The chain combines TRBV6-1 with TRBJ2-7; TCRdb's assignment of TRBD1 cannot be checked, as there is no DNA. Sequenced material: blood. CDR3 loop: CASSEEVGRAYEQYF.